A selection of T cell receptor beta chains follows, all from one sample in a study of cytomegalovirus exposure and HLA in healthy donors. Here immunoSEQ multiplex PCR was the method, and the copy in TCRdb shows in-frame clones only, minus some. This table has roughly 120,000 clones, about three quarters appearing once. Material for sequencing was PBMCs. Receptors were obtained from a woman between 55 and 75 years old in good health and CMV-seropositive. Each CDR3 is given with its conserved first and last residue. Each record gives: V gene, J gene, clone size, D gene, CDR3 protein, CDR3 DNA. D genes are given only for firm matches. Not all rows give a size; the values are once, few, many and, for expanded clones, a class.

>TRBV5-1|TRBJ1-1|NA|NA
CASGREMNTEAFF
TGCGCCAGCGGAAGGGAGATGAACACTGAAGCTTTCTTT
>TRBV7-8|TRBJ1-5|NA|TRBD1
CASSLKPGGYSNQPQHF
TGTGCCAGCAGCTTGAAACCAGGGGGCTATAGCAATCAGCCCCAGCATTTT
>TRBV5-1|TRBJ1-3|NA|NA
CASSLSTTGRNTIYF
TGCGCCAGCAGCTTGAGCACAACAGGGCGGAACACCATATATTTT
>TRBV18|TRBJ1-1|NA|TRBD1
CASSPPTGGKETEAFF
TGTGCCAGCTCACCCCCCACAGGGGGTAAGGAAACTGAAGCTTTCTTT
>TRBV18|TRBJ1-1|NA|NA
CASSPTPGVSKEAFF
TGTGCTAGCTCACCGACCCCGGGGGTTAGTAAGGAAGCTTTCTTT
>TRBV6-1|TRBJ2-1|NA|NA
CASSGREYNEQFF
TGTGCCAGCAGTGGCCGGGAATACAATGAGCAGTTCTTC
>TRBV28|TRBJ2-3|NA|NA
CASSHYSGSTDTQYF
TGTGCCAGCAGTCATTATAGCGGTAGCACAGATACGCAGTATTTT
>TRBV4-2|TRBJ1-1|few|NA
CASSQVGGRRSEAFF
TGTGCCAGCAGCCAAGTCGGCGGCAGAAGATCTGAAGCTTTCTTT
>TRBV28|TRBJ1-2|once|NA
CASRPQGRSGYTF
TGTGCCAGCAGGCCTCAGGGGAGAAGTGGCTACACCTTC
>TRBV2|TRBJ2-7|NA|TRBD2
CASSRTSGIYEQYF
TGTGCCAGCAGTAGGACTAGCGGGATCTACGAGCAGTACTTC
>TRBV7-3|TRBJ2-1|NA|NA
CASSLIARNEQFF
TGTGCCAGCAGCTTAATTGCACGGAATGAGCAGTTCTTC
>TRBV19|TRBJ1-1|NA|TRBD1
CATQDRRGTEAFF
TGTGCCACCCAGGACAGGCGGGGAACTGAAGCTTTCTTT
>TRBV19|TRBJ2-3|NA|NA
CASSRSTSRGTDTQYF
TGTGCCAGTAGTAGGAGCACTAGCAGAGGCACAGATACGCAGTATTTT
>TRBV6-1|TRBJ2-1|NA|NA
CASSESRGAFF
TGTGCCAGCAGTGAATCCAGGGGAGCGTTCTTC
>TRBV28|TRBJ1-2|NA|NA
CASSYAGRNGYTF
TGTGCCAGCAGTTATGCGGGGAGGAATGGCTACACCTTC
>TRBV20-1|TRBJ1-2|NA|NA
CSAPHRDGYTF
TGCAGTGCTCCCCACAGGGATGGCTACACCTTC
>TRBV5-1|TRBJ2-7|NA|NA
CASSGTGGAYEQYF
TGCGCCAGCAGCGGCACAGGGGGGGCCTACGAGCAGTACTTC
>TRBV11-2|TRBJ2-5|NA|TRBD1
CASSLVPGGGTETQYF
TGTGCCAGCAGCTTAGTTCCAGGGGGCGGGACTGAGACCCAGTACTTC
>TRBV18|TRBJ1-2|NA|NA
CASSPPSGNYGYTF
TGTGCCAGCTCACCACCATCAGGGAACTATGGCTACACCTTC
>TRBV19|TRBJ1-1|NA|NA
CASSASPSQGIEAFF
TGTGCCAGTAGCGCATCTCCGTCACAGGGTATTGAAGCTTTCTTT
>TRBV6-5|TRBJ2-7|few|NA
CASSYTDRDYEQYF
TGTGCCAGCAGTTACACCGACAGAGACTACGAGCAGTACTTC
>TRBV28|TRBJ2-3|NA|NA
CASSRAGASDTQYF
TGTGCCAGCAGTCGGGCAGGGGCCTCAGATACGCAGTATTTT
>TRBV6-6|TRBJ1-3|NA|NA
CASSYGNGNTIYF
TGTGCCAGCAGTTACGGCAACGGAAACACCATATATTTT
>TRBV7-3|TRBJ2-3|NA|TRBD2
CASSLTPGLAVQGRDTQYF
TGTGCCAGCAGCTTAACACCGGGACTAGCGGTGCAAGGACGGGATACGCAGTATTTT
>TRBV19|TRBJ1-4|NA|TRBD1
CASSITQGAEEKLFF
TGTGCCAGTAGTATAACACAGGGGGCAGAAGAAAAGCTGTTTTTT
>TRBV29-1|TRBJ1-2|NA|TRBD1
CSVGNARDRGPSNYGYTF
TGCAGCGTCGGTAACGCGAGGGACAGGGGCCCCTCTAACTATGGCTACACCTTC
>TRBV19|TRBJ2-3|NA|TRBD2
CASSNNAGLAGPTQYF
TGTGCCAGTAGTAATAATGCCGGACTAGCGGGGCCTACGCAGTATTTT
>TRBV19|TRBJ2-2|NA|NA
CASSIDGSAGPTGELFF
TGTGCCAGTAGTATAGATGGCTCGGCAGGCCCTACCGGGGAGCTGTTTTTT
>TRBV7-7|TRBJ2-1|once|NA
CASSWDLNNEQFF
TGTGCCAGCAGCTGGGACTTGAACAATGAGCAGTTCTTC
>TRBV25-1|TRBJ2-7|NA|NA
CASGGDGQFYEQYF
TGTGCCAGCGGGGGCGACGGACAGTTTTATGAGCAGTACTTC
>TRBV4-1|TRBJ1-1|NA|NA
CASSRGGMNTEAFF
TGCGCCAGCAGCCGCGGGGGGATGAACACTGAAGCTTTCTTT
>TRBV11-2|TRBJ1-2|NA|NA
CASSSGMVYTF
TGTGCCAGCAGCTCGGGGATGGTGTACACCTTC
>TRBV7-8|TRBJ2-5|once|TRBD2
CASSSGGTSGSSEGNQETQYF
TGTGCCAGCAGCTCCGGGGGGACTAGCGGGAGCTCAGAAGGAAACCAAGAGACCCAGTACTTC
>TRBV19|TRBJ2-1|NA|TRBD1
CASSVSGTGVRIRGGEQFF
TGTGCCAGTAGTGTCTCCGGGACAGGGGTTCGCATACGGGGGGGTGAGCAGTTCTTC
>TRBV5-1|TRBJ2-5|NA|TRBD1
CASSSGTDIREEQYF
TGCGCCAGCAGCTCCGGGACAGACATACGAGAGGAGCAGTACTTC
>TRBV6-1|TRBJ2-7|once|NA
CASRETVYEQYF
TGTGCCAGCAGGGAGACGGTCTACGAGCAGTACTTC
>TRBV10-1|TRBJ2-7|NA|TRBD2
CASSASTSGSFYEQYF
TGCGCCAGCAGCGCTTCTACTAGCGGGAGTTTTTACGAGCAGTACTTC
>TRBV6-5|TRBJ1-3|few|NA
CASSYSSTGNTIYF
TGTGCCAGCAGTTACTCGAGTACTGGAAACACCATATATTTT
>TRBV5-4|TRBJ1-1|few|NA
CASSRDTEAFF
TGTGCCAGCAGCCGAGACACTGAAGCTTTCTTT
>TRBV28|TRBJ1-2|few|NA
CASSYRGYTF
TGTGCCAGCAGTTACAGAGGCTACACCTTC
>TRBV29-1|TRBJ1-1|NA|NA
CSVGGTGAGTEAFF
TGCAGCGTCGGGGGTACAGGAGCGGGCACTGAAGCTTTCTTT
>TRBV2|TRBJ2-6|NA|TRBD2
CASSASSGRLFPGANVLTF
TGTGCCAGCAGTGCGTCTAGCGGGAGGTTGTTCCCTGGGGCCAACGTCCTGACTTTC
>TRBV6-1|TRBJ1-3|few|TRBD1
CASDPGQGGNTIYF
TGTGCCAGCGATCCGGGACAGGGGGGAAACACCATATATTTT
>TRBV5-6|TRBJ2-7|NA|NA
CASSLNGEQYF
TGTGCCAGCAGCTTGAACGGCGAGCAGTACTTC
>TRBV30|TRBJ1-1|once|NA
CAWSEGSGVWTEAFF
TGTGCCTGGAGTGAGGGGTCAGGGGTGTGGACTGAAGCTTTCTTT
>TRBV19|TRBJ1-5|few|TRBD1
CASSRTGLQPQHF
TGTGCCAGTAGTCGGACAGGGCTTCAGCCCCAGCATTTT
>TRBV19|TRBJ1-1|NA|TRBD1
CASSMGQRNTEAFF
TGTGCCAGTAGTATGGGACAGAGAAACACTGAAGCTTTCTTT
>TRBV18|TRBJ2-6|many|TRBD2
CASSPRTSGGSGANVLTF
TGTGCCAGCTCACCTAGGACTAGCGGGGGGTCTGGGGCCAACGTCCTGACTTTC